This T cell receptor beta chain was identified in a study of shared clonotypes between healthy human individuals. Terminally differentiated effector memory CD45RA+ cells were excluded by CCR7 positive selection of CD45RO-negative cells. Study-wide results and limits: For naive CD4 cells, roughly 4.6% of clonotypes were shared across a few donors.

Produced via immunoSEQ multiplex PCR; TCRdb's table is partial and in-frame only. The sample carries 700,000 to 950,000 clones, about 96% recorded once. Germline V gene data show CDR1 as MGHRA and CDR2 as YSYEKL. The CDR3 is 16 residues long. V lost 1 base, J lost 2 bases, and 8 bases stayed unmatched. With regard to this clone: What it binds is not known.

The material sequenced was naive CD8+ T cells sorted from blood. This clonotype originated in a young man in good health. This chain joins TRBV4-1 and TRBJ2-7; 7 nucleotides align to TRBD2. CDR3 sequence: CASSQVPGGPPYEQYF. The DNA of the CDR3 is TGCGCCAGCAGCCAAGTCCCGGGGGGTCCTCCCTACGAGCAGTACTTC.